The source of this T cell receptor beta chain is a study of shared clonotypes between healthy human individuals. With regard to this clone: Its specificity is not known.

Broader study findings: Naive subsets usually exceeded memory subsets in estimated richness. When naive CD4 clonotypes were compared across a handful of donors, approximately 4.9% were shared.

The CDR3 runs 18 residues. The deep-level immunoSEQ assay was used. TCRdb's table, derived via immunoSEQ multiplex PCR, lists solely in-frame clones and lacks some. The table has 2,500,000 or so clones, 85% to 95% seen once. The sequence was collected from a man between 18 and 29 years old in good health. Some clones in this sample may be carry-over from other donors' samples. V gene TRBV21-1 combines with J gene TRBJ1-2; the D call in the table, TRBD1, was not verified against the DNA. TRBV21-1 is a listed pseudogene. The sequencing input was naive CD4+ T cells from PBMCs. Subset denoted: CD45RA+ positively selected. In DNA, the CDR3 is TGTGCCAGCAGCAAAGACCTTCGGTTTGCAGGGGATTTCTATGGCTACACCTTC. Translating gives CASSKDLRFAGDFYGYTF.